Shown below are 30 T cell receptor beta chains from a single sample sequenced in a study of CD8 T cells in Susac syndrome (dated by TCRdb to between 2018 and 2020). The library came from the immunoSEQ multiplex PCR assay. RNA was extracted using the RNeasy kit, and roughly 0.5 to 1 ug of the RNA was reverse transcribed with random hexamers. TCRdb reprocessed the public reads (quality trimming at Q25 with fastp, clone calling with MiXCR) and kept in-frame beta chains. One record per CDR3 amino acid sequence lists the most common genes and DNA. The sample has about 240,000 distinct CDR3 sequences on record, about 95% of them singletons. The top ten clones comprise approximately 0.1% of the sample. What was sequenced was CD4+ T cells from PBMCs. The receptors were sampled from a human donor with Susac syndrome.

CDR3 coding DNA: TGCAGTGCTAGTGACCAAGAGACCCAGTACTTC. Translation: CSASDQETQYF. The chain employs TRBV20-1 and TRBJ2-5; D not resolved. The V end lost 3 bases, the J end lost 0 bases, and 2 bases lay between the germline ends. Germline V gene lookup returns CDR1 DFQATT and CDR2 SNEGSKA (reference sequence). The length of the CDR3 is 11 residues.

CDR3 sequence reads: CAWSTPGGSMNTEAFF. The CDR3 DNA is TGTGCCTGGAGTACTCCGGGGGGCTCCATGAACACTGAAGCTTTCTTT. This chain uses TRBV30 with TRBJ1-1; D perhaps matches TRBD1 (6 bases). Germline CDR1 GTSNPN, CDR2 SVGIG (reference sequence). The germline V and J ends were trimmed by 2 bases and 0 bases, with 16 bases remaining between them. The CDR3 spans 16 residues.

This clonotype has just one count. This sequence joins TRBV29-1 and TRBJ1-3, with D uncertain. Per the germline V gene, CDR1 is SQVTM and CDR2 is ANQGSEA. The CDR3 is 12 residues long. Deletions cut 7 bases from V and 0 bases from J, with 7 bases between. The CDR3 DNA follows: TGCAGCGCCGAGAGCTCTGGAAACACCATATATTTT. This codes for CSAESSGNTIYF. The full variable domain, with the rest looked up from reference TRBV29-1 and TRBJ1-3, is SAVISQKPSRDICQRGTSLTIQCQVDSQVTMMFWYRQQPGQSLTLIATANQGSEATYESGFVIDKFPISRPNLTFSTLTVSNMSPEDSSIYLCSAESSGNTIYFGEGSWLTVV.

The gene calls are TRBV7-3 and TRBJ1-2, with D possibly being TRBD1 (5 bases). CDR1 is SGHTA, CDR2 FQGTGA, per germline. The CDR3 extends over 12 amino acids. V dropped 4 bases and J dropped 6 bases, with 9 bases sitting between them. Written as DNA, the CDR3 is TGTGCCAGCAGCTCGGACAAGGATGGCTACACCTTC. Translation: CASSSDKDGYTF.

The V and J genes are TRBV6-2 or TRBV6-3 and TRBJ2-1, with 7 bases fitting TRBD2. The CDR3 extends over 12 amino acids. Germline V CDR1 and CDR2: MNHEY, SVGEGT. V lost 5 bases and J lost 7; bases outside the gene matches: 2. CDR3 DNA: TGTGCCAGCAGTAGGACTAGTAATGAGCAGTTCTTC. Protein product: CASSRTSNEQFF.

The chain carries TRBV4-1 and TRBJ1-4; D is unresolved. This CDR3 comprises 9 residues. Between the trimmed V and J ends, which lost 8 bases and 6 bases, there was a span of 1 base. The germline V gene has CDR1 MGHRA and CDR2 YSYEKL. CDR3 residues: CASDEKLFF. DNA of the CDR3: TGCGCCAGCGATGAAAAACTGTTTTTT.

The chain is built from TRBV12-3 or TRBV12-4 and TRBJ2-2; the D call may be TRBD1 or TRBD2 (5 bases each). This CDR3 is 13 amino acids long. Between the trimmed V and J ends, which lost 7 bases and 6 bases, there was a span of 12 bases. The CDR3 DNA reads TGTGCCAGCACAGGGACCGGGGCCGGGGAGCTGTTTTTT. The encoded protein is CASTGTGAGELFF.

The chain is built from TRBV15 and TRBJ1-2, with unresolved D. Germline CDR1 is LNHNV and CDR2 is YYDKDF (reference sequence). Trimming removed 3 bases from V and 7 bases from J, with 18 bases in between. The CDR3 is 15 amino acids. The CDR3 sequence is CATSSPLLGSSGYTF. CDR3 DNA: TGTGCCACCAGCAGTCCTTTACTGGGCAGCTCTGGCTACACCTTC. Filled out from reference TRBV15 and TRBJ1-2, the complete variable domain reads DAMVIQNPRYQVTQFGKPVTLSCSQTLNHNVMYWYQQKSSQAPKLLFHYYDKDFNNEADTPDNFQSRRPNTSFCFLDIRSPGLGDTAMYLCATSSPLLGSSGYTFGSGTRLTVV.

This chain uses TRBV4-1 with TRBJ2-1; unclear D gene. The CDR3 length is 15 residues. Trimming stripped 1 base from V and 5 bases from J, with 12 bases between. Germline V gives CDR1 MGHRA, CDR2 YSYEKL. CDR3 DNA sequence: TGCGCCAGCAGCCAAGGGGTAGTCGTCAACAATGAGCAGTTCTTC. Translated: CASSQGVVVNNEQFF.

V gene TRBV28 combines with J gene TRBJ1-2; D is undetermined. The CDR3 is 11 residues long. Trimming took off 5 bases at V and 4 bases at J, with 5 bases between the two ends. Germline CDR1 is MDHEN and CDR2 is SYDVKM. CDR3 in amino acids: CASSHTYGYTF. CDR3 coding DNA: TGTGCCAGCAGTCACACCTATGGCTACACCTTC.

The chain carries TRBV5-4 and TRBJ2-5; weak D call: TRBD1 (6 bases). The CDR3 spans 14 residues. V was trimmed by 5 bases and J by 4 bases, leaving 15 bases between them. Germline V gene lookup returns CDR1 SGHNT and CDR2 YYREEE (reference sequence). The CDR3 loop reads CASRLTGRIETQYF. Written as DNA, the CDR3 is TGTGCCAGCAGGTTGACAGGCAGGATAGAGACCCAGTACTTC.

This clonotype is a singleton in its sample. The chain links TRBV28 to TRBJ1-2, with 11 nucleotides matching TRBD1. The germline V gene has CDR1 MDHEN and CDR2 SYDVKM. The V and J ends lost 4 bases and 1 base, in that order; junction bases with no gene match: 5. The CDR3 has 16 residues. The CDR3 spells CASSSSGTGGNYGYTF. The DNA for the CDR3 is TGTGCCAGCAGTTCCTCCGGGACAGGGGGTAACTATGGCTACACCTTC.

V and J are TRBV7-9 and TRBJ1-1, with D tentatively TRBD1 (5 bases). The CDR3 has 11 residues. V was cut by 1 base and J by 11 bases, with 8 bases left in between. Germline assignment: CDR1 SEHNR and CDR2 FQNEAQ (reference sequence). The CDR3 loop is CASSLGQGAFF. CDR3 DNA sequence: TGTGCCAGCAGCTTAGGTCAGGGTGCTTTCTTT.

Details on this clonotype: The germline gene is not matched at one end of the junction; a read error may be the cause. The V and J genes are TRBV7-7 and TRBJ2-1, with 11 bases identical to TRBD2. The CDR3 has 15 amino acids. Germline assignment: CDR1 SSHAT and CDR2 FNYEAQ (reference sequence). The CDR3 loop reads CASSPRTSGYNEQFF. DNA for the CDR3: TGTGCTAGCAGCCCCAGGACTAGCGGGTACAATGAGCAGTTCTTC. Using reference TRBV7-7 and TRBJ2-1 for the parts outside the CDR3, the full variable domain is GAGVSQSPRYKVTKRGQDVTLRCDPISSHATLYWYQQALGQGPEFLTYFNYEAQPDKSGLPSDRFSAERPEGSISTLTIQRTEQRDSAMYRCASSPRTSGYNEQFFGPGTRLTVL.

The rearrangement joins TRBV20-1 to TRBJ1-5, with 9 bases identical to TRBD1. From germline, CDR1 is DFQATT and CDR2 SNEGSKA (reference sequence). The CDR3 is 15 amino acids. Unmatched junction bases numbered 7, after V lost 0 bases and J lost 7 bases. This CDR3 is CSARDGTGRGQPQHF. The CDR3 region has the DNA TGCAGTGCTAGAGATGGGACAGGGCGGGGGCAGCCCCAGCATTTT.

The chain couples TRBV20-1 to TRBJ1-4, with D possibly matching TRBD1 (5 bases). Germline loops: CDR1 DFQATT, CDR2 SNEGSKA (reference sequence). The V gene lost 3 bases and the J gene lost 11 bases, with 19 bases spanning the gap. The CDR3 extends over 14 amino acids. In DNA, the CDR3 is TGCAGTGCTAGTCATACCGGGGGGGGACGGAAACTGTTTTTT. Encoded protein: CSASHTGGGRKLFF.

This rearrangement joins TRBV7-9 to TRBJ2-7, with 7 bases lining up with TRBD2. Germline lookup yields CDR1 SEHNR and CDR2 FQNEAQ (reference sequence). The CDR3 spans 15 residues. V gave up 5 bases and J gave up 6 bases; unmatched junction bases: 13. The CDR3 protein is CASSETRTRTGEQYF. In DNA form, the CDR3 reads TGTGCCAGCAGCGAAACTAGGACTAGGACGGGCGAGCAGTACTTC. Combining the CDR3 with reference TRBV7-9 and TRBJ2-7 gives the whole variable domain DTGVSQNPRHKITKRGQNVTFRCDPISEHNRLYWYRQTLGQGPEFLTYFQNEAQLEKSRLLSDRFSAERPKGSFSTLEIQRTEQGDSAMYLCASSETRTRTGEQYFGPGTRLTVT.

The V call is TRBV27, the J call TRBJ1-1; 8 nucleotides agree with TRBD1. The V segment lost 7 bases and the J segment 4 bases; nucleotides outside the gene matches: 11. The CDR3 is 15 residues long. Looked up from germline, CDR1 is MNHEY and CDR2 is SMNVEV (reference sequence). This chain's CDR3 is CASNPGQGLFTEAFF. CDR3 in DNA: TGTGCCAGCAACCCCGGACAGGGTTTATTCACTGAAGCTTTCTTT.

This clonotype is a singleton in its sample. V is TRBV7-3 and J is TRBJ2-1; 7 bases line up with TRBD2. CDR1 and CDR2 (germline): SGHTA, FQGTGA. After removal of 5 bases from V and 0 bases from J, the junction contained 4 bases not matched to a gene. This CDR3 comprises 15 residues. CDR3 amino acids: CASSPERGSYNEQFF. The CDR3 region has the DNA TGTGCCAGCAGCCCCGAGCGGGGCTCCTACAATGAGCAGTTCTTC. The variable domain in full, with the rest retrieved from reference TRBV7-3 and TRBJ2-1, is GAGVSQTPSNKVTEKGKYVELRCDPISGHTALYWYRQSLGQGPEFLIYFQGTGAADDSGLPNDRFFAVRPEGSVSTLKIQRTERGDSAVYLCASSPERGSYNEQFFGPGTRLTVL.

This chain links TRBV2 with TRBJ2-5; possible D gene TRBD2, 7 bases. The germline V gene encodes CDR1 SNHLY and CDR2 FYNNEI. The V end was cut by 9 bases, the J end by 4 bases, with 21 bases between. The CDR3 contains 15 residues. CDR3 bases: TGTGCCAGTCTGACCCCGGGGGGCGCCCGAGAGACCCAGTACTTC. Its translation is CASLTPGGARETQYF.

The V and J genes are TRBV5-1 and TRBJ1-1, with a possible D match to TRBD1 (5 bases). CDR3 size: 14 residues. Trimming shortened V by 4 bases and J by 5 bases, and 15 bases separated the two germline ends. Germline V CDR1 and CDR2: SGHRS, YFSETQ. CDR3 amino acids: CASSTWGGRTEAFF. The CDR3 nucleotides are TGCGCCAGCAGCACCTGGGGGGGGAGGACTGAAGCTTTCTTT.

This clonotype was seen once. The CDR3 DNA sequence: TGCGCCAGCAGCTTGCAGGGACCAAGCACAGATACGCAGTATTTT. It yields the protein CASSLQGPSTDTQYF. V and J are TRBV5-1 and TRBJ2-3; D tentatively fits TRBD1 or TRBD2 (5 bases each). Germline CDR1 is SGHRS and CDR2 is YFSETQ. With 1 base removed from V and 0 bases from J, the gap between germline ends came to 9 bases. This CDR3 is 15 amino acids long. Using reference TRBV5-1 and TRBJ2-3 for the parts outside the CDR3, the full variable domain is KAGVTQTPRYLIKTRGQQVTLSCSPISGHRSVSWYQQTPGQGLQFLFEYFSETQRNKGNFPGRFSGRQFSNSRSEMNVSTLELGDSALYLCASSLQGPSTDTQYFGPGTRLTVL.

J is TRBJ1-5 and V is TRBV29-1; D perhaps matches TRBD1 (5 bases). The germline CDR1 and CDR2 sequences are SQVTM and ANQGSEA. The CDR3 runs 13 residues. The germline V and J ends were trimmed by 3 bases and 7 bases, with 13 bases remaining between them. The CDR3 coding sequence is TGCAGCGTTGAGTCAGGGCAGGGACAGCCCCAGCATTTT. Protein product: CSVESGQGQPQHF.

This chain joins TRBV30 and TRBJ1-2; weak D call: TRBD1 (6 bases). V lost 4 bases, J lost 4 bases, and 13 bases lay in between. This CDR3 has 13 amino acids. Germline CDR1 is GTSNPN and CDR2 is SVGIG (reference sequence). DNA for the CDR3: TGTGCCTGGATGGGGGGCGCTAGCTATGGCTACACCTTC. Translated, it gives CAWMGGASYGYTF.

Only one count was recorded for this clonotype. This chain connects TRBV4-1 to TRBJ2-7, with D uncertain. The germline gives CDR1 MGHRA, CDR2 YSYEKL. The CDR3 runs to 16 residues. Trimming removed 4 bases at V and 3 bases at J, with 19 bases between. The CDR3 loop is CASSPLPAPSGYEQYF. In DNA form, the CDR3 reads TGCGCCAGCAGCCCCCTCCCCGCACCAAGTGGCTACGAGCAGTACTTC.

The chain links TRBV20-1 to TRBJ2-7; D possibly corresponds to TRBD2 (5 bases). Germline values: CDR1 DFQATT, CDR2 SNEGSKA (reference sequence). Trimming removed 7 bases at V and 9 bases at J, with 22 bases between. The CDR3 is 13 residues long. The CDR3 nucleotides read TGCAGTGTTAAGGGTGAGGGAGTGTTGGCGCAGTACTTC. It encodes CSVKGEGVLAQYF.

The chain employs TRBV30 and TRBJ2-3; D call uncertain. Germline values: CDR1 GTSNPN, CDR2 SVGIG (reference sequence). The CDR3 contains 15 residues. The V end was cut by 0 bases, the J end by 5 bases, with 15 bases between. In DNA, the CDR3 is TGTGCCTGGAGTGTAATCAAGAGGACCCTAGATACGCAGTATTTT. It specifies CAWSVIKRTLDTQYF.

V usage is TRBV29-1 and J usage is TRBJ2-3, with D possibly TRBD2 on 6 matching bases. Germline-derived CDR1 and CDR2 are SQVTM and ANQGSEA. V lost 1 base and J lost 5, with 10 bases in between. The CDR3 contains 13 residues. The CDR3, as DNA: TGCAGCGTTGAAGGGGTAGCGGTAGATACGCAGTATTTT. Protein product: CSVEGVAVDTQYF.

A single count supports this clonotype. An end of the junction does not agree with germline; a read error may underlie this. The J gene is TRBJ1-1, the V gene TRBV5-1; 8 nucleotides match TRBD1. The CDR3 runs to 18 residues. CDR1 and CDR2 (germline): SGHRS, YFSETQ. DNA for the CDR3: TGCGCCAGCAGCTTGGTGGGACAGGATGAAGGTGGAGCAACTGAAGTTTTCTTT. This translates into CASSLVGQDEGGATEVFF.

J is TRBJ2-1 and V is TRBV15; the match to TRBD2 covers 7 bases. CDR3 length: 16 amino acids. Germline CDR1 LNHNV, CDR2 YYDKDF (reference sequence). Trimming at V came to 4 bases and at J to 1 base, leaving 7 bases not matched to a gene. In DNA form, the CDR3 reads TGTGCCACCAGCAAGGGTCGCGGGAGATCCTACAATGAGCAGTTCTTC. Its translation is CATSKGRGRSYNEQFF.